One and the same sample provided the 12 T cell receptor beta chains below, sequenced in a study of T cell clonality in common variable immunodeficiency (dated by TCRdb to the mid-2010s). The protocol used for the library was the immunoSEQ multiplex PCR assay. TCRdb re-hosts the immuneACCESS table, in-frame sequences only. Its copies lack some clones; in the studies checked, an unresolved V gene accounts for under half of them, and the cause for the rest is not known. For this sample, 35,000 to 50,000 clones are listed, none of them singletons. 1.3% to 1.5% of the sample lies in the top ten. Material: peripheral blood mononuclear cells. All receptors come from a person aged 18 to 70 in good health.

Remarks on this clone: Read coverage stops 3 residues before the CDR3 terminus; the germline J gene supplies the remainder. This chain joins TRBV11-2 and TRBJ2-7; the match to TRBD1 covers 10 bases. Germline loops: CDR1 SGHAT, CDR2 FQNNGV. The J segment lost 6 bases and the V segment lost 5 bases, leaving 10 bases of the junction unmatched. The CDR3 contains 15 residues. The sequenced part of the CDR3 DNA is TGTGCCAGCAGCCCTCCGGGACAGGGGATGGGCGAG. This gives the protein CASSPPGQGMGE. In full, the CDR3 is CASSPPGQGMGEQYF.

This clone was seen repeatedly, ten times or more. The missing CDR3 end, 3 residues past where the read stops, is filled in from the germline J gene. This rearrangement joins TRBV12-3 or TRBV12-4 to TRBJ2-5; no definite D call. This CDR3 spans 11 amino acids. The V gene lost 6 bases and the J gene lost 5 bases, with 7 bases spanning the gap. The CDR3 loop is CASRSRETQYF. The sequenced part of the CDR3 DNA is TGTGCCAGCAGGAGCAGGGAGACC.

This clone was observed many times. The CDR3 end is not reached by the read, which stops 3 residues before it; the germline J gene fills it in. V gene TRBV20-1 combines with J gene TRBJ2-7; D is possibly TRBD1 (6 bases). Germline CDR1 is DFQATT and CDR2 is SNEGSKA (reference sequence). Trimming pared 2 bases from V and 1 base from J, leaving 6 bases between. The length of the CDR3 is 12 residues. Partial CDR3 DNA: TGCAGTGCTAGACAGGGGTCCTACGAG. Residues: CSARQGSYE. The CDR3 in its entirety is CSARQGSYEQYF.

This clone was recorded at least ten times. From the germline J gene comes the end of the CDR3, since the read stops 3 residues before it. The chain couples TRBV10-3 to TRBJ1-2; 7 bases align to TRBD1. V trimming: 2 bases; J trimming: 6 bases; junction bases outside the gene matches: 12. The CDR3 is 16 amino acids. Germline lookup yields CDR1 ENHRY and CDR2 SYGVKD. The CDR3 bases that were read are TGTGCCATCAGTGAGCCCCGTGGCCAGGGGGACCATGGC. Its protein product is CAISEPRGQGDHG. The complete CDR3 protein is CAISEPRGQGDHGYTF.

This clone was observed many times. The sequenced CDR3 bases are TGCGCCAGCAGCGTGACAGGGAGTAATGAAAAA. Its translation: CASSVTGSNEK. The whole CDR3 protein reads CASSVTGSNEKLFF. V gene TRBV5-1 combines with J gene TRBJ1-4; 7 bases fit TRBD1. The sequenced fragment ends 3 residues before the CDR3 boundary, so the rest is inferred from the germline J gene. V trimming: 4 bases; J trimming: 4 bases; junction bases outside the gene matches: 4. The CDR3 runs 14 residues. The V gene's germline CDR1 is SGHRS and CDR2 YFSETQ.

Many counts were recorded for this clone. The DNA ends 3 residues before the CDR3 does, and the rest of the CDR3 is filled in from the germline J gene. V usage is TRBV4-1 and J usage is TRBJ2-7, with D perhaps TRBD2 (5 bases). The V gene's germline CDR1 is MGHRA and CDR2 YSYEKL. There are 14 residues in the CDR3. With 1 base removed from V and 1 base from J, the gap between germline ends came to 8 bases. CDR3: CASSQVSGSYEQYF. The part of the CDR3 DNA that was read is TGCGCCAGCAGCCAAGTAAGCGGTTCCTACGAG.

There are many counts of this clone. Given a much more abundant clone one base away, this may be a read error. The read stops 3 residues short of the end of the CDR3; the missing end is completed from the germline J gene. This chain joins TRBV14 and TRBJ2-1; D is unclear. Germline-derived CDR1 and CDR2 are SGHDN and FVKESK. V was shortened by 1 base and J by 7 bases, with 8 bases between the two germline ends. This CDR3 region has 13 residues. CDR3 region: CASSQVPGNEQFF. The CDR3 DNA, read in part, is TGTGCCAGCAGCCAAGTCCCAGGAAATGAG.

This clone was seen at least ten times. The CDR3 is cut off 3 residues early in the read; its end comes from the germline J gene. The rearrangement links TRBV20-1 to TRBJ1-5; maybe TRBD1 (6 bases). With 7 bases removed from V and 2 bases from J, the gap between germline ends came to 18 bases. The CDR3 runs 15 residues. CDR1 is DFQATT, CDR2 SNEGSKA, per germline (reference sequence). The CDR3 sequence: CSGKVTGNGNQPQHF. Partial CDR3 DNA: TGCAGTGGGAAAGTAACAGGGAACGGCAATCAGCCC.

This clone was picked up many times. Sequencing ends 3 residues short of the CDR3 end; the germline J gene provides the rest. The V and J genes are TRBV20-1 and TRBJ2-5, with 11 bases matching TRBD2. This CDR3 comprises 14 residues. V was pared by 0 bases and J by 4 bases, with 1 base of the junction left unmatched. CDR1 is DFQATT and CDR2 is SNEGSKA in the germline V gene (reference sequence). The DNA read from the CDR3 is TGCAGTGCTAGAGATCTAGCGGGAGGAGAGACC. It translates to CSARDLAGGET. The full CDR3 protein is CSARDLAGGETQYF.

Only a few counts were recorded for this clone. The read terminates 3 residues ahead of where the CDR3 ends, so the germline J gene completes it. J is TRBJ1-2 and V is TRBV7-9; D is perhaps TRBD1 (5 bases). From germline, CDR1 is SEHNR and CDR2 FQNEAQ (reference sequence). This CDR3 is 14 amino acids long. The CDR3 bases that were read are TGTGCCAGCAGCTTATCCAAGGGGCCAGATACC. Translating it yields CASSLSKGPDT. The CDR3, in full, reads CASSLSKGPDTYTF. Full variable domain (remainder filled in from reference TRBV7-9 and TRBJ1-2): DTGVSQNPRHKITKRGQNVTFRCDPISEHNRLYWYRQTLGQGPEFLTYFQNEAQLEKSRLLSDRFSAERPKGSFSTLEIQRTEQGDSAMYLCASSLSKGPDTYTFGSGTRLTVV.

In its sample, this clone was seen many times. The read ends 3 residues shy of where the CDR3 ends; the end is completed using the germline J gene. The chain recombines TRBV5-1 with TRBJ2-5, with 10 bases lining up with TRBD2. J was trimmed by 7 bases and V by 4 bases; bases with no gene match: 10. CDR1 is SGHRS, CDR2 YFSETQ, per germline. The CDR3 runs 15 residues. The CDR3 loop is CASSLNLAGDGTQYF. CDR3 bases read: TGCGCCAGCAGCCTAAATCTAGCGGGAGACGGGACC.

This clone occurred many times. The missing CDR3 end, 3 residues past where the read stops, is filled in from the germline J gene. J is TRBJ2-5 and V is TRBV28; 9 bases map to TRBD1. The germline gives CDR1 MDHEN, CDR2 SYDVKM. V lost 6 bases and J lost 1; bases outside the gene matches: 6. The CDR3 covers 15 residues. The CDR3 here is CASRTGGSGQETQYF. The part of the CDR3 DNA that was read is TGTGCCAGCAGGACAGGGGGTTCGGGCCAAGAGACC. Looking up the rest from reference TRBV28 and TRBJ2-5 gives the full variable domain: DVKVTQSSRYLVKRTGEKVFLECVQDMDHENMFWYRQDPGLGLRLIYFSYDVKMKEKGDIPEGYSVSREKKERFSLILESASTNQTSMYLCASRTGGSGQETQYFGPGTRLLVL.